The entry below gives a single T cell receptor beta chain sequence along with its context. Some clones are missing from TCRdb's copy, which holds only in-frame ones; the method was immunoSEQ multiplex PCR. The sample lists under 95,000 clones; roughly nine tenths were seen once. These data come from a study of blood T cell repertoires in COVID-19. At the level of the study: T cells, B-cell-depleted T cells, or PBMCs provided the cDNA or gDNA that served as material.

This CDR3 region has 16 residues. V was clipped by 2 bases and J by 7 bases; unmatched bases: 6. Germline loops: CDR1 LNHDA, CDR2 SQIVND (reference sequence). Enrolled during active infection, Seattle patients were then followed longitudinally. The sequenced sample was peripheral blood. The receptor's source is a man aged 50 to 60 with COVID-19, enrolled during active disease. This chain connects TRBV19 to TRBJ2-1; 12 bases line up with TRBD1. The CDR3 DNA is TGTGCCAGTAGTATAACCGGGACAGGGGGCTGGAATGAGCAGTTCTTC. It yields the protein CASSITGTGGWNEQFF.